This T cell receptor beta chain was obtained from a study of blood T cells in healthy people across ages. Study as a whole: About one barcoded beta molecule per two T cells came from capture by template switching. Points from the study as a whole: Long-lived donors had more naive CD4+ cells and higher diversity than aged donors.

Primers used in a second PCR of roughly 7 to 11 cycles were a sample-barcoded 5' primer and a J-beta primer mix. Every cDNA was tagged by a template-switch adaptor with 12 random nucleotides. TCRdb processed the 5' RACE reads anew with MiXCR; each CDR3 protein has one entry. The profile shows 1.5 million to 2 million distinct CDR3 sequences, 30% to 35% of them singletons. This clonotype appeared a few times. The target antigen is unknown. Each donor was a healthy Caucasian individual from Russia, aged roughly 6 to 100. Sequences were obtained from blood. This TCR was sampled from a woman between 25 and 40 years old in good health.

CDR3 amino acids: CSARPNGDSSNTEAFF. As DNA, the CDR3 is TGCAGTGCTAGACCAAATGGGGACAGTTCGAACACTGAAGCTTTCTTT. The J gene is TRBJ1-1, the V gene TRBV20-1, with TRBD1 identical over 7 bases. This CDR3 region has 16 residues. V lost 2 bases and J lost 1; bases outside the gene matches: 10. Germline CDR1 reads DFQATT; CDR2 reads SNEGSKA (reference sequence).